The 3 T cell receptor beta chains in this list originate from one sample, sequenced in a study of blood T cell repertoires in COVID-19. Produced via immunoSEQ multiplex PCR; TCRdb's table is partial and in-frame only. The sample lists around 260,000 clones, more than 85% seen once, with around 2.5% in the top ten. The sample consisted of peripheral blood. The receptors come from a person in their late teens or twenties with COVID-19, enrolled during active disease.

This chain connects TRBV6-2 or TRBV6-3 to TRBJ2-7; D perhaps matches TRBD2 (5 bases). This CDR3 is built from 14 residues. The V gene lost 2 bases and the J gene lost 4 bases, with 12 bases spanning the gap. The germline V gene has CDR1 MNHEY and CDR2 SVGEGT. The CDR3 spells CASSYAVLGYEQYF. The CDR3 bases are TGTGCCAGCAGTTACGCGGTACTAGGGTACGAGCAGTACTTC.

The CDR3 region has the DNA TGTGCCAGCAGCTCACGACAGGGCTTGGGCACTGAAGCTTTCTTT. Amino acid sequence: CASSSRQGLGTEAFF. The chain carries TRBV5-8 and TRBJ1-1, with TRBD1 matching over 7 bases. After removal of 3 bases from V and 4 bases from J, the junction contained 9 bases not matched to a gene. The CDR3 has 15 residues. Germline assignment: CDR1 SGHTS and CDR2 YDEGEE.

V gene TRBV7-2 combines with J gene TRBJ1-4; 9 bases align to TRBD1. There are 14 residues in the CDR3. The germline V gene encodes CDR1 SGHTA and CDR2 FQGNSA. Losses at the gene ends were 6 bases for V and 7 bases for J; bases not matched to a gene: 6. CDR3 bases: TGTGCCAGCAGACCCGACAGGGGGAGTGAAAAACTGTTTTTT. It specifies CASRPDRGSEKLFF.